This TCR beta chain is from a study of regulatory T cells in long-lasting Graves disease. Indicated time point: persistent/refractory GD, antithyroid drugs over 5 years with positive TRAb. Researchers made the TCR library from RNA that was extracted from PBMCs. This clonotype was counted between two and nine times. Its antigen remains unknown. Investigators prepared the TCR beta libraries by applying iRepertoire HTBI primers and Arm-PCR of CDR3 regions. As originally analysed: Sample data revealed about 60 TRBV and some 14 TRBJ segments. MiXCR was run by TCRdb on the multiplex PCR reads, yielding one entry per CDR3 protein. Here the V and J calls rest on TCRdb's processing, not on the authors' analysis. The sample has 350,000 to 450,000 distinct CDR3 sequences, 21% seen once. Study conclusions and caveats: Repertoires from persistent disease leaned toward TRBV28, TRBJ1-2 and TRBJ2-5. Persistent patients had a count of shared public clonotypes (roughly 2,500) that exceeded that of new patients (966).

CDR3 length: 15 amino acids. Losses at the gene ends were 3 bases for V and 1 base for J; bases not matched to a gene: 1. Germline V gene lookup returns CDR1 SGDLS and CDR2 YYNGEE. The gene calls are TRBV9 and TRBJ1-1, with 12 bases matching TRBD1. This clonotype was sampled from a female donor with Graves disease. Sample: peripheral blood mononuclear cells (PBMCs), taken when the disease was refractory, from a patient treated with antithyroid drugs. CDR3 sequence (DNA): TGTGCCAGCAGCGCGGGACAGGGGGCGAACACTGAAGCTTTCTTT. It is translated as CASSAGQGANTEAFF.